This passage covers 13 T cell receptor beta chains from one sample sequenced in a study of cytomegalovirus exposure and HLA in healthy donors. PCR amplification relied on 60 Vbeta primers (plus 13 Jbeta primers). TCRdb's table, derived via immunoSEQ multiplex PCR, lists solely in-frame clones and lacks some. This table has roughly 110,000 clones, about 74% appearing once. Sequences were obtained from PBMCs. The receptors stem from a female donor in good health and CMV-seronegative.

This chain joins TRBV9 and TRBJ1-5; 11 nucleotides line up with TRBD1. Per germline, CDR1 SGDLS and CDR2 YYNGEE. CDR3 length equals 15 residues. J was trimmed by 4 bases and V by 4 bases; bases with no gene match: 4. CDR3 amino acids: CASSTGQGVNQPQHF. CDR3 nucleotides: TGTGCCAGCAGCACGGGACAGGGGGTAAATCAGCCCCAGCATTTT.

The CDR3: CATSPFTGLNTEAFF. The CDR3 DNA reads as TGTGCCACATCCCCCTTTACAGGGCTGAACACTGAAGCTTTCTTT. J is TRBJ1-1 and V is TRBV10-3; a possible D gene is TRBD1 (6 bases). This CDR3 contains 15 residues. V lost 10 bases, J lost 0 bases, and 18 bases lay in between. Per germline, CDR1 ENHRY and CDR2 SYGVKD.

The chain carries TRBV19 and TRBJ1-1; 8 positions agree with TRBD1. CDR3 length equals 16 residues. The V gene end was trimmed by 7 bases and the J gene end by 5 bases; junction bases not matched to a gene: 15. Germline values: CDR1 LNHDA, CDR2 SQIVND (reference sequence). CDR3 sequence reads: CASTPGQGPVGTEAFF. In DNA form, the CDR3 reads TGTGCCAGTACCCCAGGACAGGGCCCCGTGGGGACTGAAGCTTTCTTT.

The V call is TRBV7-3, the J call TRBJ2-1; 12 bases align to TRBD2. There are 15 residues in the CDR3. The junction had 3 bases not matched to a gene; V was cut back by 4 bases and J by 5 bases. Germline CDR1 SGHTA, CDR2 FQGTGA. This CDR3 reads CASSSGLAGNNEQFF. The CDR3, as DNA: TGTGCCAGCAGCTCAGGACTAGCGGGGAACAATGAGCAGTTCTTC.

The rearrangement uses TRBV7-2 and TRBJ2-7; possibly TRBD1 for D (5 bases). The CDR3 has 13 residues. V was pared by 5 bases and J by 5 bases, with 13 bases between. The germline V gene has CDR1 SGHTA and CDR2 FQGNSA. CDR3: CASSGRQGNEQYF. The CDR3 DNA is TGTGCCAGCAGCGGCCGTCAGGGAAACGAGCAGTACTTC.

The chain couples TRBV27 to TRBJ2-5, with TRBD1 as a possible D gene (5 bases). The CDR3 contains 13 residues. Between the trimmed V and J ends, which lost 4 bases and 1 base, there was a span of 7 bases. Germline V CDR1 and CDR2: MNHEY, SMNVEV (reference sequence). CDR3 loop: CASSSGSQETQYF. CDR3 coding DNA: TGTGCCAGCAGTTCAGGGTCCCAAGAGACCCAGTACTTC.

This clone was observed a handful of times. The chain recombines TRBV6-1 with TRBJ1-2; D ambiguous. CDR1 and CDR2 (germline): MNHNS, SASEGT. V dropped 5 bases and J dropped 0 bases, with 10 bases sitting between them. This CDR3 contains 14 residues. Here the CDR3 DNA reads TGTGCCAGCAGTCAATACAGTACTAACTATGGCTACACCTTC. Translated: CASSQYSTNYGYTF.

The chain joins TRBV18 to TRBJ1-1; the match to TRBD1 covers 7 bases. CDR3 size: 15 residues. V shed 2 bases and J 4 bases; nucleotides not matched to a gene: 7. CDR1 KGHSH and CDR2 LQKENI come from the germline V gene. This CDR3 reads CASSPTQGGGTEAFF. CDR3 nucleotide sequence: TGTGCCAGCTCACCAACCCAGGGGGGTGGCACTGAAGCTTTCTTT.

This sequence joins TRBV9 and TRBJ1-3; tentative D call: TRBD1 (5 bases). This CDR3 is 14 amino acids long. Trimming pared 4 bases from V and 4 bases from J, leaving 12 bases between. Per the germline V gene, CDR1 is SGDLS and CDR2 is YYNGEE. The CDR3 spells CASSPGHLGNTIYF. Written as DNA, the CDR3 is TGTGCCAGCAGCCCAGGACACCTAGGAAACACCATATATTTT.

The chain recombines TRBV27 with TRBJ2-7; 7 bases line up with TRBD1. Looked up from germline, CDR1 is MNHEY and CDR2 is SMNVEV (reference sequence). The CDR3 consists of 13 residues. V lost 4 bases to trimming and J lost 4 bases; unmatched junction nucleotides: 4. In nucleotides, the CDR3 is TGTGCCAGCAGTTCCTACAGGGGTTACGAGCAGTACTTC. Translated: CASSSYRGYEQYF.

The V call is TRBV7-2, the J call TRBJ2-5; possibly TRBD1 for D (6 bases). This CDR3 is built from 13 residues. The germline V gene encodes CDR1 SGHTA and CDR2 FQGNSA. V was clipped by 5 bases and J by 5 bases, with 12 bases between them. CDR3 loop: CASSTGIGETQYF. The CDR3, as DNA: TGTGCCAGCAGCACAGGGATAGGGGAGACCCAGTACTTC.

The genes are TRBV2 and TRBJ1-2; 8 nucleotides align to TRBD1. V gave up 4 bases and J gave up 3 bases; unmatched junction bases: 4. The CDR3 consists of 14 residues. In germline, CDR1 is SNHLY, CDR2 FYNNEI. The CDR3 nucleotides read TGTGCCAGCAGTGTGACGACAGGGGACTATGGCTACACCTTC. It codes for CASSVTTGDYGYTF.

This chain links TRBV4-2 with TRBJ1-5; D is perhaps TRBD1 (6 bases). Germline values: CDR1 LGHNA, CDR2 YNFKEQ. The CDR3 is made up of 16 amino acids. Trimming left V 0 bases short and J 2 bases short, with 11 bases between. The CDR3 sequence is CASSQEVQGGNQPQHF. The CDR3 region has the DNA TGTGCCAGCAGCCAAGAGGTACAGGGAGGCAATCAGCCCCAGCATTTT.